This TCR beta chain was recorded in a study of cytomegalovirus exposure and HLA in healthy donors. The CDR3 totals 14 residues. CDR1 and CDR2 from the germline V gene are SGHNT and YYREEE (reference sequence). V shed 1 base and J shed 0 bases, with 8 bases lying between them. This clone was counted between two and nine times. The PCR had 60 Vbeta and 13 Jbeta primers. Generated by immunoSEQ multiplex PCR, the TCRdb table keeps only in-frame clones and is missing some. The sample has about 120,000 clones; about 8.6% are singletons. This chain links TRBV5-4 with TRBJ2-7; no clear D gene. The TCR originated in a woman in her forties in good health and CMV-seropositive. The sample consisted of PBMCs. CDR3 sequence reads: CASSLSDSSYEQYF. The CDR3 DNA reads TGTGCCAGCAGCTTGTCTGACTCCTCCTACGAGCAGTACTTC. Full variable domain (missing parts from reference TRBV5-4 and TRBJ2-7): ETGVTQSPTHLIKTRGQQVTLRCSSQSGHNTVSWYQQALGQGPQFIFQYYREEENGRGNFPPRFSGLQFPNYSSELNVNALELDDSALYLCASSLSDSSYEQYFGPGTRLTVT.